A selection of T cell receptor beta chains follows, all from one sample in a study of blood T cell repertoires in COVID-19. Repertoires were generated with immunoSEQ multiplex PCR, while TCRdb's copy carries only in-frame clones and drops some. The table records approximately 140,000 clones, about three quarters of them present only once. The sample was peripheral blood. The receptors were sampled from a man of 80 years or more with acute or convalescent COVID-19. The CDR3 runs from the conserved cysteine through the conserved F or W. D genes are given only for firm matches. Clone size, where shown, is once, few, many, or a class for clones that have expanded.

V gene	clone size	D gene	CDR3 length	J gene	CDR3 protein	CDR3 DNA
TRBV6-6	.	.	14	TRBJ2-5	CASSYSSTGETQYF	TGTGCCAGCAGTTACTCATCGACTGGGGAGACCCAGTACTTC
TRBV19	.	TRBD1	14	TRBJ1-4	CASSTSRDREKLFF	TGTGCCAGTAGCACCTCCCGGGACAGGGAAAAACTGTTTTTT
TRBV9	.	.	14	TRBJ1-3	CASSVEQGVDTIYF	TGTGCCAGCAGCGTAGAACAGGGAGTTGACACCATATATTTT
TRBV23-1	few	.	11	TRBJ1-1	CASRWGPGTFF	.
TRBV28	.	TRBD1	15	TRBJ1-1	CASSPRGQGGTEAFF	TGTGCCAGCAGTCCCCGAGGACAGGGAGGGACTGAAGCTTTCTTT
TRBV7-7	once	TRBD2	15	TRBJ2-3	CASSSSSGGADTQYF	TGTGCCAGCAGCTCCTCTAGCGGGGGGGCGGATACGCAGTATTTT
TRBV7-2	.	.	14	TRBJ2-3	CASSLRSSTDTQYF	TGTGCCAGCAGCTTACGGTCGAGCACAGATACGCAGTATTTT
TRBV19	.	TRBD1	18	TRBJ1-5	CASGIGVGLGTVSQPQHF	TGTGCCAGCGGTATCGGGGTGGGATTAGGGACAGTCTCTCAGCCCCAGCATTTT
TRBV11-3	.	TRBD2	15	TRBJ2-3	CASSLVAGGTDTQYF	TGTGCCAGCAGCTTAGTAGCGGGGGGGACAGATACGCAGTATTTT
TRBV6-6	.	TRBD1	14	TRBJ1-2	CASSRGGADYGYTF	TGTGCCAGCAGTCGAGGGGGCGCGGACTATGGCTACACCTTC
TRBV2	.	TRBD2	15	TRBJ2-5	CASRTSGGAGETQYF	TGTGCCAGCAGGACTAGCGGGGGGGCAGGGGAGACCCAGTACTTC
TRBV5-1	.	.	15	TRBJ1-1	CASSLRGAVGTEAFF	TGCGCCAGCAGCTTGAGGGGCGCAGTAGGCACTGAAGCTTTCTTT
TRBV9	.	.	14	TRBJ1-2	CASSAESETGVYTF	TGTGCCAGCAGCGCCGAATCCGAGACGGGAGTTTACACCTTC
TRBV2	.	.	15	TRBJ1-6	CASSPQGQGNSPLHF	TGTGCCAGCAGCCCACAGGGCCAAGGCAATTCACCCCTCCACTTT
TRBV2	.	.	14	TRBJ2-5	CASSEGLTGETQYF	TGTGCCAGCAGTGAAGGCCTCACGGGAGAGACCCAGTACTTC
TRBV6-2/TRBV6-3	.	.	13	TRBJ1-2	CASSYGAAVGYTF	TGTGCCAGCAGTTACGGGGCAGCTGTGGGCTACACCTTC
TRBV7-6	.	TRBD1	15	TRBJ1-1	CASSSMTGTGTEAFF	TGTGCCAGCAGCTCCATGACAGGGACGGGCACTGAAGCTTTCTTT
TRBV11-2	.	TRBD1	13	TRBJ2-5	CASSHRGTETQYF	TGTGCCAGCAGCCACAGGGGCACGGAGACCCAGTACTTC
TRBV7-3	.	TRBD1	13	TRBJ2-5	CASSPDRGETQYF	TGTGCCAGCAGCCCGGACAGGGGGGAGACCCAGTACTTC
TRBV27	few	TRBD2	21	TRBJ2-4	CASSPRAGGAGRWLAKNIQYF	TGTGCCAGCAGCCCTAGGGCGGGGGGCGCCGGACGATGGCTAGCCAAAAACATTCAGTACTTC
TRBV3-1/TRBV3-2	.	.	14	TRBJ1-2	CASSLSGGPYGYTF	TGTGCCAGCAGCCTAAGCGGGGGTCCCTATGGCTACACCTTC
TRBV7-3	.	TRBD1	15	TRBJ2-7	CASSPSQGAFYEQYF	TGTGCCAGCAGCCCCTCACAGGGGGCATTCTACGAGCAGTACTTC
TRBV19	.	TRBD1	16	TRBJ1-2	CASSVVWTGSQNGYTF	TGTGCCAGTAGTGTCGTCTGGACAGGGAGCCAGAATGGCTACACCTTC
TRBV27	few	.	13	TRBJ1-2	CASGPGQAWGYTF	TGTGCCAGCGGTCCGGGACAAGCTTGGGGCTACACCTTC
TRBV5-1	once	.	14	TRBJ2-5	CASSFGPSGETQYF	TGCGCCAGCAGCTTCGGCCCTTCGGGGGAGACCCAGTACTTC
TRBV6-2/TRBV6-3	.	.	13	TRBJ2-5	CASSVRQQETQYF	TGTGCCAGCAGTGTTAGACAGCAAGAGACCCAGTACTTC
TRBV9	.	TRBD2	17	TRBJ2-2	CASSVGLAGEFTGELFF	TGTGCCAGCAGCGTTGGGCTAGCGGGGGAGTTCACCGGGGAGCTGTTTTTT
TRBV19	.	TRBD1	14	TRBJ1-2	CASSVTGQNYGYTF	TGTGCCAGTAGTGTGACAGGGCAAAACTATGGCTACACCTTC
TRBV30	.	TRBD1	15	TRBJ2-7	CAWSRLGQGFREQYF	TGTGCCTGGAGTCGGTTGGGACAGGGCTTTCGCGAGCAGTACTTC
TRBV6-1	.	.	15	TRBJ2-5	CASSETTGRRETQYF	TGTGCCAGCAGTGAAACGACAGGCCGAAGGGAGACCCAGTACTTC
TRBV5-1	.	.	14	TRBJ1-5	CASSLGSGNQPQHF	TGCGCCAGCAGCTTGGGCAGCGGCAATCAGCCCCAGCATTTT
TRBV11-1	.	.	13	TRBJ1-1	CASSKGLRDEAFF	TGTGCCAGCAGCAAGGGACTGCGCGATGAAGCTTTCTTT
TRBV28	.	.	19	TRBJ2-1	CASSFITNSRETSYNEQFF	TGTGCCAGCAGTTTTATCACTAACTCGAGGGAGACCTCCTACAATGAGCAGTTCTTC
TRBV5-4	.	TRBD2	16	TRBJ2-3	CASTLGASGTTDTQYF	TGTGCCAGCACCCTGGGGGCTAGCGGGACCACAGATACGCAGTATTTT
TRBV5-1	.	TRBD1	15	TRBJ2-5	CASSLSGTGQETQYF	TGCGCCAGCAGCTTGTCCGGGACAGGCCAAGAGACCCAGTACTTC
TRBV7-2	.	TRBD1	14	TRBJ1-6	CASSFRGDNSPLHF	TGTGCCAGCAGCTTCAGGGGGGACAATTCACCCCTCCACTTT